This entry features one T cell receptor beta chain sequence. Its cognate antigen is unknown. This sample is part of a study of shared clonotypes between healthy human individuals. Germline values: CDR1 GTSNPN, CDR2 SVGIG (reference sequence). V dropped 0 bases and J dropped 3 bases, with 9 bases sitting between them. CDR3 length equals 15 residues. Data came from immunoSEQ multiplex PCR; TCRdb stores just in-frame clones and leaves some out. This sample carries some 2,100,000 clones, approximately 96% of them seen once, and the ten largest clones take approximately 0.13%. Study findings and constraints: Lower generation probabilities were found for non-shared clonotypes than for those shared by all four donors.

Source material: naive CD4+ T cells sorted from blood. The sample's subset: CD45RA+ positively selected. The chain carries TRBV30 and TRBJ1-6; D is unclear. The clonotype was recovered from a man aged 18 to 29 in good health. CDR3 nucleotide sequence: TGTGCCTGGAGTGTACCAAACAGCTATAATTCACCCCTCCACTTT. Protein: CAWSVPNSYNSPLHF. The entire variable domain, with the rest obtained from reference TRBV30 and TRBJ1-6, is as follows: SQTIHQWPATLVQPVGSPLSLECTVEGTSNPNLYWYRQAAGRGLQLLFYSVGIGQISSEVPQNLSASRPQDRQFILSSKKLLLSDSGFYLCAWSVPNSYNSPLHFGNGTRLTVT.